The 26 T cell receptor beta chains in this list originate from one sample, sequenced in a study of T-cell memory formation after mild COVID-19. TCRdb processed the 5' RACE reads anew with MiXCR; each CDR3 protein has one entry. Among about 200,000 distinct CDR3 sequences, more than 8% were seen once, and the ten largest hold about 3.8%. Sequencing input: PBMCs or a T cell subset sorted from them (not recorded which). These receptors all stem from a man younger than 35 who had mild COVID-19 (a few samples of this study predate the infection). Cell type and time point are not known.

This chain connects TRBV6-1 to TRBJ1-1; weak D call: TRBD1 (6 bases). Germline V CDR1 and CDR2: MNHNS, SASEGT. The CDR3 covers 14 residues. Trimming removed 4 bases at V and 2 bases at J, with 11 bases between. The CDR3 region is CASSVGQINTEAFF. As DNA, the CDR3 is TGTGCCAGCAGTGTCGGACAGATAAACACTGAAGCTTTCTTT.

The table lists this clonotype with a few counts. This sequence joins TRBV7-2 and TRBJ2-2; no clear D. This CDR3 has 13 amino acids. Germline CDR1 and CDR2: SGHTA and FQGNSA. V dropped 5 bases and J dropped 6 bases, with 10 bases sitting between them. The CDR3 is CASSRRGPGELFF. CDR3 in DNA: TGTGCCAGCAGCCGAAGAGGACCCGGGGAGCTGTTTTTT. The full variable domain, with the rest looked up from reference TRBV7-2 and TRBJ2-2, is GAGVSQSPSNKVTEKGKDVELRCDPISGHTALYWYRQSLGQGLEFLIYFQGNSAPDKSGLPSDRFSAERTGGSVSTLTIQRTQQEDSAVYLCASSRRGPGELFFGEGSRLTVL.

This clonotype was counted between two and nine times. V usage is TRBV5-1 and J usage is TRBJ2-7; D unresolved. Trimming removed 5 bases at V and 3 bases at J, with 18 bases between. CDR3 size: 15 residues. The germline CDR1 and CDR2 sequences are SGHRS and YFSETQ. The CDR3 coding sequence is TGCGCCAGCAGTGTCACACTTCGGTCCTTCTACGAGCAGTACGTC. Residues: CASSVTLRSFYEQYV.

There are a few counts of this clonotype. This rearrangement joins TRBV7-6 to TRBJ2-7; D is possibly TRBD2 (6 bases). V dropped 1 base and J dropped 5 bases, with 18 bases sitting between them. Germline loops: CDR1 SGHVS, CDR2 FNYEAQ. CDR3 length equals 16 residues. CDR3 residues: CASSLDGGGQGHEQYF. CDR3 DNA sequence: TGTGCCAGCAGCTTAGATGGGGGAGGTCAGGGCCACGAGCAGTACTTC.

The chain uses TRBV3-1 and TRBJ2-1; D is uncertain. Per germline, CDR1 LGHDT and CDR2 YNNKEL (reference sequence). The CDR3 extends over 14 amino acids. V lost 1 base, J lost 4 bases, and 8 bases lay in between. In DNA form, the CDR3 reads TGTGCCAGCAGCCAAGGGGGTACGTACAATGAGCAGTTCTTC. It specifies CASSQGGTYNEQFF.

The chain is built from TRBV5-6 and TRBJ1-1; D perhaps matches TRBD1 (5 bases). Germline-derived CDR1 and CDR2 are SGHDT and YYEEEE. The CDR3 consists of 16 residues. V lost 6 bases and J lost 5, with 23 bases in between. The CDR3 protein is CASTHRRAGRRTEAFF. As DNA, the CDR3 is TGTGCCAGCACCCACCGAAGGGCAGGGCGGCGGACTGAAGCTTTCTTT.

This rearrangement joins TRBV6-1 to TRBJ2-3; D might be TRBD2 (6 bases). The V and J ends lost 4 bases and 4 bases respectively, with 12 bases between them. Per the germline V gene, CDR1 is MNHNS and CDR2 is SASEGT. The length of the CDR3 is 14 residues. For the CDR3, the DNA is TGTGCCAGCAGTGCGAACTGGGGGGCAGATACGCAGTATTTT. Translating gives CASSANWGADTQYF.

This clonotype has just a few counts. The rearrangement uses TRBV5-1 and TRBJ2-3, with D tentatively TRBD1 (5 bases). The germline V gene has CDR1 SGHRS and CDR2 YFSETQ. The V gene lost 2 bases and the J gene lost 3 bases, with 7 bases spanning the gap. The CDR3 extends over 13 amino acids. The CDR3 region is CASSFDRTDTQYF. The CDR3 DNA follows: TGCGCCAGCAGCTTTGACAGAACAGATACGCAGTATTTT.

V is TRBV19 and J is TRBJ2-1, with TRBD1 matching over 9 bases. The CDR3 is made up of 14 amino acids. Trimming at V came to 6 bases and at J to 10 bases, leaving 10 bases not matched to a gene. Germline CDR1 and CDR2: LNHDA and SQIVND (reference sequence). The CDR3 DNA follows: TGTGCCAGTAGCCCGGGACAGGGACTCCGGGAGCAGTTCTTC. This encodes CASSPGQGLREQFF.

Only a few counts were recorded for this clonotype. The genes are TRBV5-1 and TRBJ2-5; 10 nucleotides align to TRBD2. The CDR3 runs 14 residues. CDR1 is SGHRS and CDR2 is YFSETQ in the germline V gene. V trimming: 3 bases; J trimming: 5 bases; junction bases outside the gene matches: 4. The CDR3 DNA is TGCGCCAGCAGCTACCTAGCGGGGGAGGAGACCCAGTACTTC. Amino acids: CASSYLAGEETQYF.

The chain has TRBV4-1 and TRBJ2-6; D unclear. The ends were cut back, 3 bases at V and 1 base at J, with 7 bases in the middle. This CDR3 is built from 15 residues. Germline CDR1 MGHRA, CDR2 YSYEKL. CDR3 residues: CASSHPESGANVLTF. The CDR3 bases are TGCGCCAGCAGCCACCCGGAGTCTGGGGCCAACGTCCTGACTTTC.

This clonotype was seen a few times. The chain links TRBV3-1 to TRBJ2-4, with TRBD1 identical over 9 bases. The V segment lost 3 bases and the J segment 0 bases; nucleotides outside the gene matches: 18. Germline V gives CDR1 LGHDT, CDR2 YNNKEL (reference sequence). This CDR3 contains 21 residues. The CDR3 loop is CASSQLLRDRVLGLAKNIQYF. Written as DNA, the CDR3 is TGTGCCAGCAGCCAGCTTCTCCGGGACAGGGTGTTGGGGCTAGCCAAAAACATTCAGTACTTC.

CDR3 sequence (DNA): TGTGCCAGCAGCTTTGACGAGGGATCCTACGAGCAGTACGTC. It translates to CASSFDEGSYEQYV. The J gene is TRBJ2-7, the V gene TRBV7-2; tentative D call: TRBD2 (5 bases). V was trimmed by 3 bases and J by 1 base, leaving 10 bases between them. This CDR3 has 14 residues. CDR1 is SGHTA and CDR2 is FQGNSA in the germline V gene.

The rearrangement uses TRBV6-2 or TRBV6-3 and TRBJ2-7; D assignment may be TRBD1 or TRBD2 (5 bases each). Per the germline V gene, CDR1 is MNHEY and CDR2 is SVGEGT. The CDR3 is made up of 14 amino acids. The ends were cut back, 2 bases at V and 9 bases at J, with 17 bases in the middle. DNA for the CDR3: TGTGCCAGCAGTTACCCTACCCGGGGCGGAGGGCAGTACTTC. This translates into CASSYPTRGGGQYF.

This clonotype was recorded many times. V usage is TRBV4-3 and J usage is TRBJ2-2, with D perhaps TRBD2 (5 bases). The CDR3 contains 15 residues. The germline V and J ends were trimmed by 0 bases and 7 bases, with 12 bases remaining between them. Germline lookup yields CDR1 LGHNA and CDR2 YSLEER. The CDR3 is CASSQDRGYGGELFF. The CDR3 DNA reads as TGCGCCAGCAGCCAAGATCGAGGGTATGGCGGGGAGCTGTTTTTT.

This clonotype came up a few times. This chain uses TRBV12-3 or TRBV12-4 with TRBJ2-2; D is possibly TRBD1 (5 bases). Trimming took off 3 bases at V and 1 base at J, with 9 bases between the two ends. This CDR3 comprises 15 residues. The CDR3 is CASSFGARNTGELFF. CDR3 coding DNA: TGTGCCAGCAGTTTTGGGGCCAGGAACACCGGGGAGCTGTTTTTT.

This clonotype showed up many times. The chain couples TRBV7-3 to TRBJ2-3, with 13 bases that match TRBD2. V was clipped by 4 bases and J by 5 bases; unmatched bases: 9. The V gene's germline CDR1 is SGHTA and CDR2 FQGTGA. The CDR3 covers 17 residues. The CDR3 nucleotides are TGTGCCAGCAGCTCGCAGGGACTAGCGGGGAGGGAAGATACGCAGTATTTT. Translation: CASSSQGLAGREDTQYF.

The chain uses TRBV20-1 and TRBJ2-3, with a weak D call TRBD2 (6 bases). The CDR3 length is 14 residues. V lost 4 bases, J lost 2 bases, and 13 bases lay in between. CDR1 DFQATT and CDR2 SNEGSKA come from the germline V gene (reference sequence). The CDR3 region has the DNA TGCAGTGCTACAGTCGGCGGGGACACAGATACGCAGTATTTT. Its protein product is CSATVGGDTDTQYF.

The chain couples TRBV5-1 to TRBJ1-2; 9 bases are a match to TRBD1. V shed 3 bases and J 6 bases; nucleotides not matched to a gene: 6. Germline CDR1 is SGHRS and CDR2 is YFSETQ. The length of the CDR3 is 14 residues. CDR3 sequence: CASSSRTGVNGYTF. The CDR3 DNA reads TGCGCCAGCAGCTCCCGGACAGGGGTGAATGGCTACACCTTC.

This clonotype was recorded many times. The chain joins TRBV2 to TRBJ2-6; no clear D. V lost 8 bases, J lost 4 bases, and 6 bases lay in between. CDR3 length: 12 residues. Germline CDR1 is SNHLY and CDR2 is FYNNEI. CDR3 in amino acids: CASRWGANVLTF. The CDR3 nucleotides read TGTGCCAGCCGCTGGGGGGCCAACGTCCTGACTTTC.

This clonotype has just a few counts. The chain is built from TRBV15 and TRBJ1-1; D remains ambiguous. The CDR3 extends over 12 amino acids. Trimming left V 0 bases short and J 11 bases short, with 10 bases between. CDR1 and CDR2 from the germline V gene are LNHNV and YYDKDF (reference sequence). The CDR3 reads CATSRDQQRAFF. CDR3 nucleotides: TGTGCCACCAGCAGAGATCAACAACGGGCTTTCTTT.

This clonotype came up a few times. V gene TRBV19 combines with J gene TRBJ1-5; maybe TRBD1 (6 bases). The CDR3 loop spans 14 amino acids. Germline V gene lookup returns CDR1 LNHDA and CDR2 SQIVND (reference sequence). Trimming removed 4 bases from V and 6 bases from J, with 13 bases in between. CDR3 bases: TGTGCCAGTAGTAGATATCAGGGGACTCAGCCCCAGCATTTT. This gives the protein CASSRYQGTQPQHF.

This sequence joins TRBV7-2 and TRBJ1-1, with D possibly TRBD1 on 5 matching bases. This CDR3 region has 16 residues. Trimming took off 5 bases at V and 6 bases at J, with 22 bases between the two ends. Germline V gene data show CDR1 as SGHTA and CDR2 as FQGNSA. CDR3 amino acids: CASSPVPGWNSSEAFF. In DNA, the CDR3 is TGTGCCAGCAGCCCGGTGCCAGGGTGGAATAGTTCTGAAGCTTTCTTT.

This chain links TRBV4-3 with TRBJ2-5; 7 nucleotides align to TRBD1. This CDR3 has 15 amino acids. CDR1 LGHNA and CDR2 YSLEER come from the germline V gene. Losses at the gene ends were 1 base for V and 5 bases for J; bases not matched to a gene: 7. CDR3 sequence: CASSQGQGVAETQYF. The CDR3 DNA is TGCGCCAGCAGCCAAGGGCAGGGGGTGGCGGAGACCCAGTACTTC.

In its sample, this clonotype was seen a few times. In DNA, the CDR3 is TGTGCCAGCAGCCATTCCGGGACAAGGTTAACAGATACGCAGTATTTT. Translating gives CASSHSGTRLTDTQYF. The rearrangement joins TRBV3-1 to TRBJ2-3; TRBD1 is a possible D gene (6 bases). Germline lookup yields CDR1 LGHDT and CDR2 YNNKEL (reference sequence). The CDR3 length is 16 residues. The V gene lost 3 bases and the J gene lost 3 bases, with 16 bases spanning the gap.

The gene calls are TRBV7-8 and TRBJ1-1, with 12 bases identical to TRBD1. Germline lookup yields CDR1 SGHVS and CDR2 FQNEAQ. J was trimmed by 12 bases and V by 0 bases; bases with no gene match: 2. There are 13 residues in the CDR3. The CDR3 protein is CASSLAGQGASFF. CDR3 in DNA: TGTGCCAGCAGCTTAGCGGGACAGGGGGCGTCTTTCTTT.